These 30 T cell receptor beta chains were all obtained from the same sample, sequenced in a study of regulatory T cells in long-lasting Graves disease. Time point of the sample: newly diagnosed GD, antithyroid drugs for less than 3 months. There was RNA extracted from PBMCs, and the TCR library was made from it. The authors built TCR beta libraries using iRepertoire HTBI primers and Arm-PCR of CDR3 regions. TCRdb redid the calling of the multiplex PCR reads with MiXCR, one entry per CDR3 protein. The repertoire holds 500,000 or so distinct CDR3 sequences, roughly 15% seen once, with roughly 25% in the top ten. These same records also appear under a second study, on T cells in Graves' hyperthyroidism and ophthalmopathy.

This sample comprised peripheral blood mononuclear cells (PBMCs), obtained at new diagnosis, from a patient treated with antithyroid drugs. The receptors were sampled from a woman aged 35-65 years with Graves disease.

Of note for this clonotype: A much more abundant neighbour one base away suggests this may be a read error. The chain uses TRBV2 and TRBJ2-3; 7 nucleotides line up with TRBD2. Losses at the gene ends were 8 bases for V and 8 bases for J; bases not matched to a gene: 16. The V gene's germline CDR1 is SNHLY and CDR2 FYNNEI. This CDR3 spans 15 amino acids. The CDR3 here is CASATETSLTPTQYF. The CDR3, as DNA: TGTGCCAGCGCAACAGAGACTAGCCTCACACCTACGCAGTATTTT.

For this clonotype: Given a much more abundant clone one base away, this may be a read error. The chain links TRBV6-1 to TRBJ2-7, with 12 bases aligning to TRBD2. With 3 bases clipped from V and 4 bases from J, the junction kept 1 base outside the gene matches. Germline-derived CDR1 and CDR2 are MNHNS and SASEGT. This CDR3 spans 14 amino acids. This chain's CDR3 is CASSDGTSGYEQYF. The CDR3, as DNA: TGTGCCAGCAGTGACGGGACTAGCGGGTACGAGCAGTACTTC.

This clonotype was seen many times. The chain couples TRBV2 to TRBJ2-3; the D is unclear. The CDR3 sequence is 11 residues long. V shed 7 bases and J shed 6 bases, with 8 bases lying between them. Per the germline V gene, CDR1 is SNHLY and CDR2 is FYNNEI. CDR3 loop: CASTLGDTQYF. The CDR3 DNA sequence: TGTGCCAGCACCCTAGGGGATACGCAGTATTTT.

This clonotype showed up many times. The rearrangement joins TRBV25-1 to TRBJ2-7; 7 nucleotides align to TRBD1. The J segment lost 0 bases and the V segment lost 2 bases, leaving 13 bases of the junction unmatched. Germline values: CDR1 MGHDK, CDR2 SYGVNS. The CDR3 totals 18 residues. The CDR3 region has the DNA TGTGCCAGCAGTGAAAGAGAACAGACAGGGTTGAGCTCCTACGAGCAGTACTTC. Translated: CASSEREQTGLSSYEQYF.

This clonotype was observed at least ten times. The rearrangement joins TRBV20-1 to TRBJ2-7; 10 nucleotides match TRBD2. Germline CDR1 is DFQATT and CDR2 is SNEGSKA (reference sequence). Unmatched junction bases numbered 7, after V lost 5 bases and J lost 0 bases. The CDR3 loop spans 15 amino acids. In DNA, the CDR3 is TGCAGTGCTCCCTCTAGCGGGGGAAGCTCCTACGAGCAGTACTTC. Amino acid sequence: CSAPSSGGSSYEQYF.

This clonotype was counted between two and nine times. The CDR3 DNA reads TGCAGCGCACAGACAGGGGATGGCAATGAGCAGTTCTTC. It is translated as CSAQTGDGNEQFF. The genes are TRBV29-1 and TRBJ2-1; 8 bases fit TRBD1. Germline assignment: CDR1 SQVTM and CDR2 ANQGSEA. The CDR3 has 13 amino acids. The junction had 8 bases not matched to a gene; V was cut back by 7 bases and J by 6 bases.

The chain recombines TRBV9 with TRBJ2-3; D is uncertain. Germline CDR1 and CDR2: SGDLS and YYNGEE. With 0 bases removed from V and 3 bases from J, the gap between germline ends came to 5 bases. There are 13 residues in the CDR3. In DNA, the CDR3 is TGTGCCAGCAGCGTAGAAGAAACAGATACGCAGTATTTT. This codes for CASSVEETDTQYF. The variable domain in full, completed from reference TRBV9 and TRBJ2-3, reads DSGVTQTPKHLITATGQRVTLRCSPRSGDLSVYWYQQSLDQGLQFLIQYYNGEERAKGNILERFSAQQFPDLHSELNLSSLELGDSALYFCASSVEETDTQYFGPGTRLTVL.

Details on this clonotype: One base away lies a much larger clone, so this may be a sequencing read error. The chain combines TRBV6-2 or TRBV6-3 with TRBJ2-7; tentative D call: TRBD2 (5 bases). V was clipped by 8 bases and J by 0 bases, with 11 bases between them. The CDR3 runs to 13 residues. Per the germline V gene, CDR1 is MNHEY and CDR2 is SVGEGT. The CDR3 DNA sequence: TGTGCCAGCCTCGATGAGGGCTCCTACGAGCAGTACTTC. This gives the protein CASLDEGSYEQYF.

This clonotype was seen a few times. The chain uses TRBV9 and TRBJ2-5; D perhaps matches TRBD1 (5 bases). The CDR3 has 14 amino acids. In germline, CDR1 is SGDLS, CDR2 YYNGEE. Trimming stripped 0 bases from V and 5 bases from J, with 11 bases between. The CDR3 coding sequence is TGTGCCAGCAGCGTAGGGGGCTCGACGGAGACCCAGTACTTC. Translated: CASSVGGSTETQYF.

This clonotype was counted a few times. The chain employs TRBV20-1 and TRBJ2-2; D possibly uses TRBD1 or TRBD2 (5 bases each). Trimming took off 4 bases at V and 1 base at J, with 13 bases between the two ends. CDR3 length: 15 amino acids. The V gene's germline CDR1 is DFQATT and CDR2 SNEGSKA (reference sequence). DNA for the CDR3: TGCAGTGCTACATACGGGGCGCTGAACACCGGGGAGCTGTTTTTT. Its translation is CSATYGALNTGELFF.

V and J are TRBV11-1 and TRBJ2-3; the D gene is possibly TRBD2 (6 bases). The V gene lost 7 bases and the J gene lost 3 bases, with 8 bases spanning the gap. CDR3 length: 12 residues. The germline V gene has CDR1 SGHAT and CDR2 FQDESV (reference sequence). The CDR3 region is CASNSGTDTQYF. CDR3 coding DNA: TGTGCCAGCAATAGCGGAACAGATACGCAGTATTTT.

The gene calls are TRBV6-1 and TRBJ2-3; D uncertain. The CDR3 totals 14 residues. V was shortened by 3 bases and J by 2 bases, with 9 bases between the two germline ends. The germline gives CDR1 MNHNS, CDR2 SASEGT. For the CDR3, the DNA is TGTGCCAGCAGTGACTCAGCTTACACAGATACGCAGTATTTT. Encoded protein: CASSDSAYTDTQYF.

This chain uses TRBV11-2 with TRBJ2-7; no reliable D call. The germline V and J ends were trimmed by 2 bases and 5 bases, with 10 bases remaining between them. Per the germline V gene, CDR1 is SGHAT and CDR2 is FQNNGV. CDR3 length: 13 amino acids. Here the CDR3 DNA reads TGTGCCAGCAGCTTATGGAATTTCCACGAGCAGTACTTC. The encoded protein is CASSLWNFHEQYF.

The chain combines TRBV19 with TRBJ1-5; unclear D gene. Trimming removed 0 bases at V and 16 bases at J, with 16 bases between. The CDR3 extends over 13 amino acids. The germline V gene encodes CDR1 LNHDA and CDR2 SQIVND (reference sequence). The CDR3 DNA reads TGTGCCAGTAGTATAGATCTCAGAAGTTCCAGTCATTTT. As protein: CASSIDLRSSSHF.

This clonotype appeared many times. The chain recombines TRBV18 with TRBJ1-1; D remains ambiguous. The V gene's germline CDR1 is KGHSH and CDR2 LQKENI. CDR3 size: 15 residues. V was shortened by 4 bases and J by 3 bases, with 15 bases between the two germline ends. DNA for the CDR3: TGTGCCAGCTCACTTCACGGACGCGTGGACACTGAAGCTTTCTTT. It yields the protein CASSLHGRVDTEAFF.

This clonotype was counted a few times. This chain links TRBV15 with TRBJ1-3; no firm D call. CDR3 length: 12 residues. Trimming cost V 0 bases and J 8 bases, with 5 bases left between them. Germline CDR1 reads LNHNV; CDR2 reads YYDKDF (reference sequence). DNA for the CDR3: TGTGCCACCAGCAGAGAACGGGACACCATATATTTT. It translates to CATSRERDTIYF.

This clonotype was found a few times. J is TRBJ2-2 and V is TRBV24-1, with 11 bases identical to TRBD1. The V gene's germline CDR1 is KGHDR and CDR2 SFDVKD. Germline trimming cut 5 bases from V and 6 bases from J; bases unmatched to any gene: 10. The CDR3 spans 17 residues. CDR3 DNA: TGTGCCACCAGTGCCCCCAGCGGGGACAGGGGGTCCGGGGAGCTGTTTTTT. Protein product: CATSAPSGDRGSGELFF.

This clonotype has ten or more counts. The V and J genes are TRBV7-2 and TRBJ1-5; 7 bases fit TRBD1. The V gene end was trimmed by 0 bases and the J gene end by 8 bases; junction bases not matched to a gene: 7. The CDR3 has 15 amino acids. Germline V lookup: CDR1 SGHTA, CDR2 FQGNSA. CDR3 nucleotides: TGTGCCAGCAGCTTAGCGGCCAGGGGGTCGGAGCCCCAGCATTTT. This codes for CASSLAARGSEPQHF. Using reference TRBV7-2 and TRBJ1-5 for the parts outside the CDR3, the full variable domain is GAGVSQSPSNKVTEKGKDVELRCDPISGHTALYWYRQSLGQGLEFLIYFQGNSAPDKSGLPSDRFSAERTGGSVSTLTIQRTQQEDSAVYLCASSLAARGSEPQHFGDGTRLSIL.

The table lists this clonotype with many counts. The J gene is TRBJ1-1, the V gene TRBV12-3 or TRBV12-4; D call uncertain. The V and J ends lost 3 bases and 7 bases respectively, with 9 bases between them. There are 12 residues in the CDR3. The CDR3 here is CASSLVGNEAFF. The CDR3 DNA is TGTGCCAGCAGTTTGGTCGGGAATGAAGCTTTCTTT.

The gene calls are TRBV18 and TRBJ1-3; the D is unclear. Between the trimmed V and J ends, which lost 3 bases and 0 bases, there was a span of 12 bases. Germline CDR1 reads KGHSH; CDR2 reads LQKENI. The CDR3 runs 16 residues. CDR3 in DNA: TGTGCCAGCTCACCGTTTTCAGATGACTCTGGAAACACCATATATTTT. Protein: CASSPFSDDSGNTIYF.

This clonotype came up a few times. J is TRBJ2-3 and V is TRBV3-1; 8 bases fit TRBD2. In germline, CDR1 is LGHDT, CDR2 YNNKEL (reference sequence). The J segment lost 15 bases and the V segment lost 3 bases, leaving 8 bases of the junction unmatched. The length of the CDR3 is 12 residues. CDR3 bases: TGTGCCAGCAGCCAGCGCGGGGGGCTAGGTTATTTT. Its translation is CASSQRGGLGYF.

This chain links TRBV14 with TRBJ1-1; possible D gene TRBD1, 5 bases. CDR3 size: 13 residues. Trimming pared 4 bases from V and 4 bases from J, leaving 10 bases between. CDR1 is SGHDN and CDR2 is FVKESK in the germline V gene. CDR3 protein: CASSRDFSTEAFF. In nucleotides, the CDR3 is TGTGCCAGCAGCCGGGACTTTAGCACTGAAGCTTTCTTT.

The genes are TRBV11-2 and TRBJ2-3; 11 nucleotides agree with TRBD2. The junction had 5 bases not matched to a gene; V was cut back by 0 bases and J by 6 bases. The CDR3 is made up of 16 amino acids. Looked up from germline, CDR1 is SGHAT and CDR2 is FQNNGV. As DNA, the CDR3 is TGTGCCAGCAGCTTAGAGGTAGCGGGGGGGCATGATACGCAGTATTTT. Residues: CASSLEVAGGHDTQYF. The entire variable domain, with the rest obtained from reference TRBV11-2 and TRBJ2-3, is as follows: EAGVAQSPRYKIIEKRQSVAFWCNPISGHATLYWYQQILGQGPKLLIQFQNNGVVDDSQLPKDRFSAERLKGVDSTLKIQPAKLEDSAVYLCASSLEVAGGHDTQYFGPGTRLTVL.

CDR3 nucleotides: TGTGCCAGCAGCCATGCGGTGACCGACCTCTACGAGCAGTACTTC. Encoded protein: CASSHAVTDLYEQYF. The chain combines TRBV14 with TRBJ2-7; D not resolved. Germline CDR1 is SGHDN and CDR2 is FVKESK. V was cut by 3 bases and J by 3 bases, with 15 bases left in between. This CDR3 comprises 15 residues.

The rearrangement joins TRBV11-3 to TRBJ2-3; 7 positions match TRBD1. The J call may be mistaken, given a closer DNA end match to TRBJ2-5. Germline V lookup: CDR1 SGHNT, CDR2 YENEEA. CDR3 size: 15 residues. CDR3 DNA: TGTGCCAGCCGCCAGGGCAGGGGGTTCGGAGAGACCCAGTACTTC. It specifies CASRQGRGFGETQYF.

The table lists this clonotype with many counts. The chain uses TRBV10-3 and TRBJ2-3; tentative D call: TRBD1 (6 bases). V lost 10 bases and J 0 bases, leaving 14 bases between the germline ends. Germline V gene data show CDR1 as ENHRY and CDR2 as SYGVKD. This CDR3 is 14 amino acids long. This CDR3 is CATRDTPSTDTQYF. The CDR3 bases are TGTGCCACCCGGGACACCCCTAGCACAGATACGCAGTATTTT.

The CDR3 region is CASGRPGSTDTQYF. CDR3 nucleotides: TGTGCCAGTGGACGCCCTGGGAGCACAGATACGCAGTATTTT. The chain links TRBV12-3 or TRBV12-4 to TRBJ2-3; unclear D gene. V was cut by 9 bases and J by 0 bases, with 13 bases left in between. The CDR3 is made up of 14 amino acids.

At least ten counts were recorded for this clonotype. The chain combines TRBV11-2 with TRBJ2-3, with D hard to call. V was clipped by 5 bases and J by 3 bases, with 12 bases between them. Germline CDR1 reads SGHAT; CDR2 reads FQNNGV. CDR3 length: 14 residues. CDR3 loop: CASSPLVGTDTQYF. CDR3 DNA: TGTGCCAGCAGCCCACTGGTGGGGACAGATACGCAGTATTTT.

This chain uses TRBV5-1 with TRBJ2-7; D might be TRBD1 (6 bases). The CDR3 consists of 15 residues. CDR1 is SGHRS and CDR2 is YFSETQ in the germline V gene. The V end lost 6 bases, the J end lost 2 bases, and 18 bases lay between the germline ends. CDR3 loop: CASNVGTPRPYEQYF. The DNA of the CDR3 is TGCGCCAGCAACGTGGGGACACCGCGCCCCTACGAGCAGTACTTC.

This clonotype was observed at least ten times. This chain uses TRBV12-3 or TRBV12-4 with TRBJ1-5, with 7 nucleotides matching TRBD1. The V gene end was trimmed by 5 bases and the J gene end by 4 bases; junction bases not matched to a gene: 11. The CDR3 loop spans 16 amino acids. CDR3: CASSPTPAGGNQPQHF. CDR3 bases: TGTGCCAGCAGTCCCACCCCGGCAGGGGGTAATCAGCCCCAGCATTTT.